The sequence of this T cell receptor beta chain was determined in a study of tumor-infiltrating lymphocytes in glioblastoma multiforme. This clonotype was seen a handful of times. No antigen is known for it. Since a much larger clone is just one base distant, this may be a read error. The CDR3 is made up of 13 amino acids. Germline V gene sequence: CDR1 SGHDN, CDR2 FVKESK. Trimming took 8 bases from V and 0 from J, leaving 9 bases between them. Study findings and constraints: Functional subtype sorting of these T cells was not performed. Clone frequencies may be distorted by unequal TCR transcripts per cell.

Three nested ARM-PCR rounds with V-beta and C-beta primers built TCRB libraries. MiXCR was run by TCRdb on the multiplex PCR reads, yielding one entry per CDR3 protein. The sample gives about 32,000 distinct CDR3 sequences, 61% of which show up once; around 34% is in the top ten. This TCR derives from a male donor with glioblastoma. This chain connects TRBV14 to TRBJ2-3, with D uncertain. What was sequenced was brain tumor tissue. The DNA of the CDR3 is TGTGCCAGCGGCGGTATTAGCACAGATACGCAGTATTTT. As protein: CASGGISTDTQYF.